Listed here are 7 T cell receptor beta chains from one sample, sequenced in a study of quantifying T cell responses using KT2 cells. Study details: Reverse transcription used primers in the TCR alpha and beta constant regions.

Each cDNA got a UMI-containing oligo ligated at its 3' end. The first PCR ran 3 to 5 cycles with an equimolar RC1.1 and RC1.2 beta primer mix. TCRdb called the UMI-ligation and nested PCR reads again in MiXCR, with one record for every CDR3 protein. The table shows tens of thousands of distinct CDR3 sequences, with less than 7.5% occurring only once. The sample taken for sequencing was PBMCs spiked with cells of the T cell clone KT2. The receptors originated from a human donor.

This clonotype came up many times. The rearrangement joins TRBV10-2 to TRBJ2-7, with D perhaps matching TRBD1 (5 bases). Germline CDR1 is WSHSY and CDR2 is SAAADI. The CDR3 is made up of 11 amino acids. V shed 4 bases and J shed 5 bases, with 6 bases lying between them. CDR3 residues: CASSVGDEQYF. The CDR3 DNA reads as TGCGCCAGCAGTGTAGGGGACGAGCAGTACTTC.

The sample holds many counts of this clonotype. The rearrangement links TRBV29-1 to TRBJ1-2; TRBD1 agrees at 9 bases. Germline V gene data show CDR1 as SQVTM and CDR2 as ANQGSEA. V gave up 4 bases and J gave up 3 bases; unmatched junction bases: 24. The CDR3 has 20 residues. The CDR3 region has the DNA TGCAGCGTTGGGATCCAACTCATAAGTGAGAGACAGGGGGTGGACTATGGCTACACCTTC. This sequence encodes CSVGIQLISERQGVDYGYTF.

The table lists this clonotype with a few counts. V gene TRBV24-1 combines with J gene TRBJ2-1; 13 bases are shared with TRBD2. The V and J ends lost 5 bases and 15 bases, in that order; junction bases with no gene match: 9. This CDR3 is built from 14 residues. From germline, CDR1 is KGHDR and CDR2 SFDVKD. The CDR3 sequence is CATSAGTSGTGGFF. In nucleotides, the CDR3 is TGTGCCACCAGTGCCGGGACTAGCGGGACTGGGGGGTTCTTC.

This clonotype has a handful of counts. This chain uses TRBV12-3 or TRBV12-4 with TRBJ2-3; 8 bases align to TRBD1. J was trimmed by 4 bases and V by 3 bases; bases with no gene match: 6. The CDR3 loop spans 15 amino acids. The CDR3 DNA follows: TGTGCCAGCAGTTTTGAGACAGGGGCTCCAGATACGCAGTATTTT. It codes for CASSFETGAPDTQYF.

This clonotype was recorded many times. This chain links TRBV30 with TRBJ1-1, with D hard to call. This CDR3 is 11 amino acids long. Germline V gene data show CDR1 as GTSNPN and CDR2 as SVGIG (reference sequence). Trimming removed 8 bases at V and 3 bases at J, with 10 bases between. Written as DNA, the CDR3 is TGTGCCGGAGGGAGGGACACTGAAGCTTTCTTT. It specifies CAGGRDTEAFF. Drawing the rest from reference TRBV30 and TRBJ1-1, the complete variable domain is SQTIHQWPATLVQPVGSPLSLECTVEGTSNPNLYWYRQAAGRGLQLLFYSVGIGQISSEVPQNLSASRPQDRQFILSSKKLLLSDSGFYLCAGGRDTEAFFGQGTRLTVV.

This clonotype was seen only a few times. V and J are TRBV3-1 and TRBJ2-3; 8 bases are shared with TRBD2. CDR1 is LGHDT, CDR2 YNNKEL, per germline (reference sequence). CDR3 length: 16 amino acids. V trimming: 3 bases; J trimming: 2 bases; junction bases outside the gene matches: 7. The CDR3 spells CASSQVSGAVTDTQYF. CDR3 coding DNA: TGTGCCAGCAGCCAGGTTAGCGGGGCCGTCACAGATACGCAGTATTTT.

This clonotype was seen ten or more times. This rearrangement joins TRBV27 to TRBJ2-3; tentative D call: TRBD2 (6 bases). Germline V gives CDR1 MNHEY, CDR2 SMNVEV (reference sequence). Trimming removed 5 bases at V and 0 bases at J, with 24 bases between. This CDR3 region has 19 residues. Written as DNA, the CDR3 is TGTGCCAGCAGTCCGCGGCAGCGGGCCCGTACCAAAAGCACAGATACGCAGTATTTT. It specifies CASSPRQRARTKSTDTQYF.